The 12 T cell receptor beta chains given below trace back to one sample, sequenced in a study of Graves' ophthalmopathy and Graves' hyperthyroidism. Amplifying from RNA transcripts, the study obtained TCR beta CDR3 regions. HTBI primers primed a first-round RT-PCR, and a second-round multiplex PCR followed. TCRdb re-called the multiplex PCR reads with MiXCR, one entry per CDR3 protein. Here the sample spans about 240,000 distinct CDR3 sequences, 45% being singletons. Specimen: peripheral blood. The receptors stem from an adult man with Graves' ophthalmopathy.

The genes are TRBV7-9 and TRBJ2-5; D not certain. CDR1 is SEHNR, CDR2 FQNEAQ, per germline (reference sequence). This CDR3 has 16 residues. The ends were cut back, 1 base at V and 2 bases at J, with 14 bases in the middle. This CDR3 is CASSLEYGPVQETQYF. CDR3 sequence (DNA): TGTGCCAGCAGCTTAGAATATGGGCCAGTTCAAGAGACCCAGTACTTC.

As DNA, the CDR3 is TGTGCCAGCAGTTACCGGGACAGGGGTAGCTCCTACGAGCAGTACTTC. It yields the protein CASSYRDRGSSYEQYF. The V gene is TRBV6-5, the J gene TRBJ2-7, with 10 nucleotides matching TRBD1. Germline V CDR1 and CDR2: MNHEY, SVGAGI. The CDR3 totals 16 residues. After removal of 2 bases from V and 0 bases from J, the junction contained 4 bases not matched to a gene.

This clonotype has only a few counts. The J gene is TRBJ2-7, the V gene TRBV12-3 or TRBV12-4; 9 nucleotides match TRBD2. The CDR3 loop spans 15 amino acids. Trimming took 5 bases from V and 3 from J; bases not matched to a gene: 8. The CDR3 sequence: CASSPSGAQSYEQYF. DNA of the CDR3: TGTGCCAGCAGTCCTAGCGGGGCCCAGAGCTACGAGCAGTACTTC.

Only a few counts were recorded for this clonotype. The chain is built from TRBV5-1 and TRBJ1-2; the D gene is possibly TRBD1 (5 bases). This CDR3 is 15 amino acids long. The germline CDR1 and CDR2 sequences are SGHRS and YFSETQ. The V and J ends lost 0 bases and 5 bases respectively, with 14 bases between them. CDR3 sequence reads: CASSLARQGGYGYTF. In nucleotides, the CDR3 is TGCGCCAGCAGCTTGGCCAGGCAGGGAGGGTATGGCTACACCTTC.

This rearrangement joins TRBV11-2 to TRBJ2-5; D gene uncertain. This CDR3 is built from 15 residues. Trimming stripped 5 bases from V and 5 bases from J, with 18 bases between. The germline V gene encodes CDR1 SGHAT and CDR2 FQNNGV. CDR3 in amino acids: CASSRTPTPGETQYF. The CDR3 coding sequence is TGTGCCAGCAGCCGGACCCCTACCCCCGGGGAGACCCAGTACTTC.

The chain joins TRBV24-1 to TRBJ2-5; 9 nucleotides agree with TRBD2. The V gene's germline CDR1 is KGHDR and CDR2 SFDVKD. V trimming: 4 bases; J trimming: 5 bases; junction bases outside the gene matches: 4. The CDR3 is made up of 14 amino acids. CDR3 nucleotide sequence: TGTGCCACCAGTGACGCTAGCGGGGTTGAGACCCAGTACTTC. The encoded protein is CATSDASGVETQYF.

Points on this clonotype: At one of its ends the junction is not consistent with the germline gene, which may arise from a read error. This sequence joins TRBV10-3 and TRBJ1-6; D call uncertain. The CDR3 length is 13 residues. CDR1 is ENHRY and CDR2 is SYGVKD in the germline V gene. CDR3 nucleotide sequence: TGTGCCAGCAGTCGAAAGGGTTATTCACCCCTCCACTTT. This sequence encodes CASSRKGYSPLHF.

The J gene is TRBJ1-2, the V gene TRBV18; 7 positions match TRBD1. Germline CDR1 KGHSH, CDR2 LQKENI. Trimming removed 2 bases from V and 5 bases from J; junction bases left unmatched: 5. CDR3 length: 14 residues. CDR3 in DNA: TGTGCCAGCTCACCAGAGGGGGCCCGGTATGGCTACACCTTC. This sequence encodes CASSPEGARYGYTF.

This clonotype was seen many times. The chain combines TRBV12-3 or TRBV12-4 with TRBJ1-5, with unresolved D. The length of the CDR3 is 13 residues. Trimming cost V 6 bases and J 4 bases, with 10 bases left between them. In DNA form, the CDR3 reads TGTGCCAGCAGCGGGATTGGGAATCAGCCCCAGCATTTT. Its protein is CASSGIGNQPQHF.

This clonotype appeared many times. The chain has TRBV7-3 and TRBJ2-7; tentatively, D is TRBD1 (6 bases). In germline, CDR1 is SGHTA, CDR2 FQGTGA. The CDR3 is made up of 13 amino acids. Trimming took 5 bases from V and 7 from J, leaving 15 bases between them. The CDR3 nucleotides read TGTGCCAGCAGCCTATGGGACATGGAAGAGCAGTACTTC. Translating gives CASSLWDMEEQYF. Filled out from reference TRBV7-3 and TRBJ2-7, the complete variable domain reads GAGVSQTPSNKVTEKGKYVELRCDPISGHTALYWYRQSLGQGPEFLIYFQGTGAADDSGLPNDRFFAVRPEGSVSTLKIQRTERGDSAVYLCASSLWDMEEQYFGPGTRLTVT.

The CDR3, as DNA: TGTGCCAGCACCGGACGGACCAATCAGCCCCAGCATTTT. This gives the protein CASTGRTNQPQHF. The gene calls are TRBV12-3 or TRBV12-4 and TRBJ1-5; no definite D call. V lost 7 bases, J lost 3 bases, and 10 bases lay in between. The CDR3 consists of 13 residues.

V usage is TRBV24-1 and J usage is TRBJ2-5; 7 bases line up with TRBD1. The CDR3 is 16 amino acids. CDR1 is KGHDR and CDR2 is SFDVKD in the germline V gene. J was trimmed by 2 bases and V by 3 bases; bases with no gene match: 8. CDR3 DNA sequence: TGTGCCACCAGTGATCCTGCGAGACAGGGACAAGAGACCCAGTACTTC. It yields the protein CATSDPARQGQETQYF.